Below, 15 T cell receptor beta chains from the same sample are listed, as sequenced in a study of early T cells in non-severe SARS-CoV-2 infection. TCRdb reprocessed the 5' RACE reads via MiXCR and lists one record per CDR3 protein. The table shows approximately 97,000 distinct CDR3 sequences, with 11% occurring only once. The source material was whole blood, sampled at baseline. These receptors were obtained from an adult who was a healthcare worker with PCR-confirmed SARS-CoV-2 infection or an uninfected control (not recorded which).

This clonotype was counted at least ten times. The rearrangement uses TRBV7-9 and TRBJ2-7, with 7 bases that match TRBD1. V shed 1 base, J shed 6 bases, and the junction held 3 bases outside the gene matches. Germline loops: CDR1 SEHNR, CDR2 FQNEAQ (reference sequence). The CDR3 runs to 13 residues. The CDR3 reads CASSLGTGGEQYF. The DNA of the CDR3 is TGTGCCAGCAGCTTAGGGACAGGTGGCGAGCAGTACTTC.

This chain joins TRBV25-1 and TRBJ2-6; tentative D call: TRBD1 (6 bases). V dropped 3 bases and J dropped 0 bases, with 12 bases sitting between them. Germline V lookup: CDR1 MGHDK, CDR2 SYGVNS. This CDR3 is 17 amino acids long. CDR3 amino acids: CASSDPRTASGANVLTF. As DNA, the CDR3 is TGTGCCAGCAGTGACCCACGGACAGCCTCTGGGGCCAACGTCCTGACTTTC.

The J gene is TRBJ2-1, the V gene TRBV2, with 7 bases that match TRBD2. The V gene's germline CDR1 is SNHLY and CDR2 FYNNEI. This CDR3 is 19 amino acids long. V lost 3 bases and J lost 6; bases outside the gene matches: 20. CDR3 region: CASSDNPLLAGVTGNEQFF. As DNA, the CDR3 is TGTGCCAGCAGTGATAATCCCCTTTTAGCGGGCGTTACCGGCAATGAGCAGTTCTTC.

This clonotype was seen ten or more times. The V call is TRBV16, the J call TRBJ2-7, with 8 bases that match TRBD2. Germline trimming cut 0 bases from V and 3 bases from J; bases unmatched to any gene: 1. From germline, CDR1 is KGHSY and CDR2 FQNENV. The CDR3 sequence is 14 residues long. The DNA of the CDR3 is TGTGCCAGCAGCCAATCAACTAGCGGCTACGAGCAGTACTTC. Amino acid sequence: CASSQSTSGYEQYF.

Remarks on this clonotype: It is likely a read error, because the conserved phenylalanine at the end of the CDR3 is missing. This chain joins TRBV7-8 and TRBJ1-4; TRBD1 agrees at 8 bases. With 6 bases clipped from V and 5 bases from J, the junction kept 17 bases outside the gene matches. The CDR3 contains 18 residues. The V gene's germline CDR1 is SGHVS and CDR2 FQNEAQ. The CDR3: CASSPPGQEFPPNEKLFI. The DNA for the CDR3 is TGTGCCAGCAGTCCACCGGGACAGGAATTCCCACCCAATGAAAAACTGTTTATT.

This clonotype was counted at least ten times. CDR3 in amino acids: CASSLEDRANQPQHF. Written as DNA, the CDR3 is TGTGCCAGCAGCCTTGAAGACAGGGCCAATCAGCCCCAGCATTTT. The genes are TRBV4-2 and TRBJ1-5; 7 positions agree with TRBD1. This CDR3 contains 15 residues. J lost 3 bases, V lost 4 bases, and 6 bases had no gene match. In germline, CDR1 is LGHNA, CDR2 YNFKEQ.

The rearrangement links TRBV7-9 to TRBJ2-1; TRBD2 matches 7 bases. Germline lookup yields CDR1 SEHNR and CDR2 FQNEAQ (reference sequence). Trimming cost V 2 bases and J 8 bases; bases outside gene matches: 9. The CDR3 covers 15 residues. The CDR3 region is CASSLTLSGKDEQFF. CDR3 bases: TGTGCCAGCAGCTTAACTCTGAGCGGGAAGGATGAGCAGTTCTTC.

This clonotype was observed a handful of times. The V and J genes are TRBV4-3 and TRBJ1-2; D is undetermined. Germline V gives CDR1 LGHNA, CDR2 YSLEER. Between the trimmed V and J ends, which lost 4 bases and 4 bases, there was a span of 16 bases. The CDR3 runs 15 residues. The CDR3 reads CASSRRRGLSYGYTF. The CDR3 DNA reads as TGCGCCAGCAGCCGGAGACGAGGGCTCTCCTATGGCTACACCTTC.

The rearrangement uses TRBV10-1 and TRBJ2-2; D gene unclear. Between the trimmed V and J ends, which lost 4 bases and 5 bases, there was a span of 2 bases. CDR3 length: 11 residues. The germline V gene has CDR1 WNHNN and CDR2 SYGVQD (reference sequence). The CDR3 DNA sequence: TGCGCCAGCAGTGGAACCGGGGAGCTGTTTTTT. It yields the protein CASSGTGELFF.

The J gene is TRBJ2-2, the V gene TRBV7-3; 9 bases match TRBD1. This CDR3 has 15 amino acids. J gave up 3 bases and V 5 bases, and 4 bases lay outside the gene matches. The germline V gene has CDR1 SGHTA and CDR2 FQGTGA. The CDR3 here is CASSAQGADTGELFF. DNA for the CDR3: TGTGCCAGCAGCGCACAGGGGGCGGACACCGGGGAGCTGTTTTTT.

This clonotype was seen repeatedly, ten times or more. The chain recombines TRBV20-1 with TRBJ2-1; 7 positions agree with TRBD2. The J segment lost 0 bases and the V segment lost 3 bases, leaving 2 bases of the junction unmatched. Per the germline V gene, CDR1 is DFQATT and CDR2 is SNEGSKA (reference sequence). The CDR3 has 14 amino acids. The DNA of the CDR3 is TGCAGTGCTAGTCTAGCGGCCTCCTACAATGAGCAGTTCTTC. Translation gives CSASLAASYNEQFF.

The chain uses TRBV28 and TRBJ1-2, with 10 bases fitting TRBD1. The germline V gene has CDR1 MDHEN and CDR2 SYDVKM. The CDR3 is 14 amino acids. J lost 2 bases, V lost 4 bases, and 1 base had no gene match. This chain's CDR3 is CASSWGQGNYGYTF. CDR3 DNA sequence: TGTGCCAGCAGTTGGGGACAGGGGAACTATGGCTACACCTTC.

This clonotype appeared a few times. The V and J genes are TRBV2 and TRBJ1-2, with TRBD1 identical over 8 bases. The V and J ends lost 7 bases and 0 bases, in that order; junction bases with no gene match: 4. The CDR3 totals 14 residues. From germline, CDR1 is SNHLY and CDR2 FYNNEI. CDR3 region: CASKDRGPNYGYTF. CDR3 DNA sequence: TGTGCCAGCAAAGACAGGGGTCCTAACTATGGCTACACCTTC.

This clonotype occurred many times. This rearrangement joins TRBV5-1 to TRBJ1-1; D ambiguous. The CDR3 runs 14 residues. V was cut by 0 bases and J by 4 bases, with 10 bases left in between. Germline V CDR1 and CDR2: SGHRS, YFSETQ. CDR3 in amino acids: CASSLAVEGTEAFF. CDR3 bases: TGCGCCAGCAGCTTGGCCGTGGAGGGCACTGAAGCTTTCTTT.

Written as DNA, the CDR3 is TGTGCCAGCAGCCCGGACAGGGTGGATTCACCCCTCCACTTT. Protein product: CASSPDRVDSPLHF. The rearrangement uses TRBV7-8 and TRBJ1-6, with 8 bases identical to TRBD1. Trimming removed 5 bases from V and 8 bases from J; junction bases left unmatched: 5. CDR1 is SGHVS, CDR2 FQNEAQ, per germline. CDR3 length equals 14 residues.